The TCR beta chain described here comes from a study of Graves' ophthalmopathy and Graves' hyperthyroidism. For repertoire sequencing, the TCR beta CDR3 regions were amplified from RNA transcripts. After a first-round RT-PCR with HTBI primers, a second-round multiplex PCR was run. TCRdb recomputed calls from the multiplex PCR reads with MiXCR, one row per CDR3 protein. Of about 420,000 distinct CDR3 sequences listed, 21% are singletons. Hyperthyroidism in these 18- to 65-year-old patients was newly diagnosed, lasting under 2 months. This TCR came from a woman between 18 and 29 years old with stable Graves' hyperthyroidism. The specimen sequenced was peripheral blood.

In nucleotides, the CDR3 is TGTGCCAGCAGTGGGACAGCCATAACCTACGAGCAGTACTTC. Protein product: CASSGTAITYEQYF. The rearrangement uses TRBV12-3 or TRBV12-4 and TRBJ2-7; TRBD1 matches 7 bases. The CDR3 is 14 residues long. J lost 2 bases, V lost 5 bases, and 6 bases had no gene match.